Listed below are T cell receptor beta chains from one sample, sequenced in a study of shared clonotypes between healthy human individuals. Measured with immunoSEQ multiplex PCR; TCRdb has only the in-frame clones, and not every one. The sample yields millions of clones, 85% to 95% seen once. Sequenced sample: naive CD4+ T cells sorted from blood. These receptors came from a man younger than 35 in good health. The conserved cysteine and the conserved F or W are not part of the CDR3 here. The D gene is left open where the match is weak.

d_gene: .; j_gene: TRBJ2-1; v_gene: TRBV7-2; len: 13; CDR3aa: ASSLASSGGNEQF
d_gene: .; j_gene: TRBJ1-2; v_gene: TRBV7-2; len: 12; CDR3aa: ASSSGSANYGYT
d_gene: .; j_gene: TRBJ2-5; v_gene: TRBV30; len: 12; CDR3aa: AWSVDRAGETQY
d_gene: .; j_gene: TRBJ2-5; v_gene: TRBV7-2; len: 11; CDR3aa: ASSLAKSSTQY
d_gene: TRBD2; j_gene: TRBJ2-2; v_gene: TRBV7-2; len: 13; CDR3aa: ASSLRTSSTGELF
d_gene: .; j_gene: TRBJ2-3; v_gene: TRBV7-2; len: 12; CDR3aa: ASSPGMGADTQY
d_gene: .; j_gene: TRBJ1-6; v_gene: TRBV7-2; len: 13; CDR3aa: ASSLGGQPRSPLH
d_gene: TRBD2; j_gene: TRBJ2-7; v_gene: TRBV27; len: 12; CDR3aa: ASSPTSGGDEQY
d_gene: .; j_gene: TRBJ2-7; v_gene: TRBV6-1; len: 11; CDR3aa: ASSEGVLRGQY
d_gene: .; j_gene: TRBJ1-5; v_gene: TRBV12-5; len: 13; CDR3aa: ASGYGQKGNQPQH
d_gene: .; j_gene: TRBJ2-1; v_gene: TRBV7-3; len: 11; CDR3aa: ASSKELGNEQF
d_gene: TRBD2; j_gene: TRBJ2-2; v_gene: TRBV13; len: 14; CDR3aa: ASRPGLAGVDGELF
d_gene: .; j_gene: TRBJ1-1; v_gene: TRBV19; len: 11; CDR3aa: ASSMGDSTEAF